This T cell receptor beta chain was recovered during a study of OX40 agonist ivuxolimab in advanced cancers. CDR3 size: 14 residues. The germline CDR1 and CDR2 sequences are SEHNR and FQNEAQ (reference sequence). V was shortened by 1 base and J by 10 bases, with 14 bases between the two germline ends. Assay: immunoSEQ multiplex PCR; the TCRdb copy retains only in-frame clones and omits some. The sample shows some 100,000 clones, approximately 94% of them seen only once. The count of this clone is one. The J gene is TRBJ2-1, the V gene TRBV7-9, with D unresolved. Sequencing was performed on CD4+ or CD8+ T cells sorted from blood, taken in a trial of the OX40 agonist ivuxolimab. This receptor was taken from an adult with an advanced solid tumor such as melanoma, head and neck, liver or kidney cancer. The DNA for the CDR3 is TGTGCCAGCAGCTTAGGGGCTGGGCTCAGCGAGCAGTTCTTC. Translation gives CASSLGAGLSEQFF. The whole variable domain, filled in from reference TRBV7-9 and TRBJ2-1, reads DTGVSQNPRHKITKRGQNVTFRCDPISEHNRLYWYRQTLGQGPEFLTYFQNEAQLEKSRLLSDRFSAERPKGSFSTLEIQRTEQGDSAMYLCASSLGAGLSEQFFGPGTRLTVL.